These 14 T cell receptor beta chains came from one sample sequenced in a study of Tregs in tolerant kidney transplant recipients. Mixed chimerism was transient after nonmyeloablative marrow transplants from related graft donors. The assay was immunoSEQ multiplex PCR, and TCRdb's table has in-frame clones only and misses some. The sample gives about 90,000 clones, more than 85% of which show up once; roughly 1.7% is in the top ten. Source: CD4+ T cells from blood (PBMCs), taken 12 months after the transplant. The receptors originated from a human patient who received a combined kidney and bone marrow transplant. Some T cells may originate from the graft donor.

This clone appeared a single time. The V gene is TRBV28, the J gene TRBJ2-1, with 11 positions matching TRBD1. V dropped 6 bases and J dropped 6; count of bases not matched to a gene: 7. CDR3 length: 15 amino acids. Germline V gene data show CDR1 as MDHEN and CDR2 as SYDVKM. The CDR3 DNA reads TGTGCCAGCAGGAACCGGGACAGGGGGAGCAATGAGCAGTTCTTC. It specifies CASRNRDRGSNEQFF.

V is TRBV11-2 and J is TRBJ1-1; a possible D gene is TRBD1 (6 bases). The CDR3 consists of 13 residues. Germline-derived CDR1 and CDR2 are SGHAT and FQNNGV. V lost 2 bases, J lost 10 bases, and 14 bases lay in between. Written as DNA, the CDR3 is TGTGCCAGCAGCTTAACAGGGAGCGCTGCAGCTTTCTTT. It specifies CASSLTGSAAAFF.

The V and J genes are TRBV4-3 and TRBJ2-7, with 8 nucleotides matching TRBD1. Germline V gene sequence: CDR1 LGHNA, CDR2 YSLEER. V dropped 1 base and J dropped 5; count of bases not matched to a gene: 7. This CDR3 is 15 amino acids long. CDR3 in DNA: TGCGCCAGCAGCCAAGCCCGGACAGGGTTTCACGAGCAGTACTTC. This sequence encodes CASSQARTGFHEQYF.

The chain joins TRBV4-3 to TRBJ2-5; D is possibly TRBD1 (5 bases). The V and J ends lost 1 base and 7 bases respectively, with 7 bases between them. CDR1 and CDR2 (germline): LGHNA, YSLEER. The CDR3 is 12 residues long. The CDR3 loop is CASSQGGRTQYF. The DNA for the CDR3 is TGCGCCAGCAGCCAAGGGGGCCGGACCCAGTACTTC.

As DNA, the CDR3 is TGTGCCAGCAGCTTCGGACAGACAGATACGCAGTATTTT. It yields the protein CASSFGQTDTQYF. The genes are TRBV5-6 and TRBJ2-3; possibly TRBD1 for D (6 bases). This CDR3 is built from 13 residues. CDR1 and CDR2 (germline): SGHDT, YYEEEE. The ends were cut back, 2 bases at V and 3 bases at J, with 7 bases in the middle.

The chain is built from TRBV5-4 and TRBJ1-4; tentative D call: TRBD1 (6 bases). CDR3 length: 16 amino acids. Germline V gene data show CDR1 as SGHNT and CDR2 as YYREEE (reference sequence). V lost 4 bases and J lost 0, with 13 bases in between. The CDR3 nucleotides are TGTGCCAGCAGCATGGACAGATTTGCAACTAATGAAAAACTGTTTTTT. Translated, it gives CASSMDRFATNEKLFF.

CDR3 nucleotide sequence: TGTGCTAGTGGGGGACAGGTATCTACTGAAGCTTTCTTT. It codes for CASGGQVSTEAFF. The chain recombines TRBV12-5 with TRBJ1-1; 8 bases map to TRBD1. V lost 6 bases to trimming and J lost 5 bases; unmatched junction nucleotides: 5. The CDR3 has 13 amino acids. CDR1 and CDR2 (germline): LGHNT, FRNRAP.

The rearrangement joins TRBV2 to TRBJ1-4; 10 nucleotides line up with TRBD1. Germline CDR1 and CDR2: SNHLY and FYNNEI. This CDR3 comprises 18 residues. Losses at the gene ends were 6 bases for V and 7 bases for J; bases not matched to a gene: 17. The CDR3 spells CASRSRSQGQGGFEKLFF. The DNA of the CDR3 is TGTGCCAGCAGGAGCAGGTCGCAAGGACAGGGGGGATTTGAAAAACTGTTTTTT.

V gene TRBV7-2 combines with J gene TRBJ2-5; no definite D call. V was pared by 1 base and J by 2 bases, with 5 bases between. The CDR3 runs 13 residues. The germline V gene has CDR1 SGHTA and CDR2 FQGNSA. Here the CDR3 reads CASSLGAQETQYF. Here the CDR3 DNA reads TGTGCCAGCAGCTTAGGGGCACAAGAGACCCAGTACTTC.

This clone has just one count. The CDR3 nucleotides are TGTGCCAGTACCACTACGGGACAGGGGTTGTTTGGGCAGTACTTC. This translates into CASTTTGQGLFGQYF. The J gene is TRBJ2-7, the V gene TRBV19, with 10 bases matching TRBD1. This CDR3 spans 15 amino acids. CDR1 is LNHDA and CDR2 is SQIVND in the germline V gene (reference sequence). V was pared by 7 bases and J by 9 bases, with 15 bases of the junction left unmatched. Based on the CDR3 plus reference TRBV19 and TRBJ2-7, the full variable domain is DGGITQSPKYLFRKEGQNVTLSCEQNLNHDAMYWYRQDPGQGLRLIYYSQIVNDFQKGDIAEGYSVSREKKESFPLTVTSAQKNPTAFYLCASTTTGQGLFGQYFGPGTRLTVT.

Concerning this clone itself: One end of the junction does not line up with germline, which may come from a read error. The chain uses TRBV4-3 and TRBJ1-3, with 7 positions matching TRBD1. This CDR3 has 15 residues. Germline lookup yields CDR1 LGHNA and CDR2 YSLEER. The CDR3 loop is CASSEDRVKGNTIYF. The CDR3 DNA follows: TGCGCCAGCAGCGAAGACAGGGTTAAAGGAAACACCATATATTTT.

This chain connects TRBV19 to TRBJ1-1; D remains ambiguous. CDR1 and CDR2 (germline): LNHDA, SQIVND (reference sequence). V shed 0 bases and J shed 4 bases, with 21 bases lying between them. The length of the CDR3 is 18 residues. DNA of the CDR3: TGTGCCAGTAGTATAGATCGCAGGTGGTTTGGAAGTCGCACTGAAGCTTTCTTT. Translating gives CASSIDRRWFGSRTEAFF. The full variable domain, rest sourced from reference TRBV19 and TRBJ1-1, is DGGITQSPKYLFRKEGQNVTLSCEQNLNHDAMYWYRQDPGQGLRLIYYSQIVNDFQKGDIAEGYSVSREKKESFPLTVTSAQKNPTAFYLCASSIDRRWFGSRTEAFFGQGTRLTVV.

This chain connects TRBV7-2 to TRBJ2-3; the match to TRBD2 covers 9 bases. The CDR3 contains 15 residues. The ends lost 1 base at V and 5 bases at J; junction bases unmatched: 4. Germline V CDR1 and CDR2: SGHTA, FQGNSA. CDR3 coding DNA: TGTGCCAGCAGCTTAGTGGGACTAGCAGTAGATACGCAGTATTTT. As protein: CASSLVGLAVDTQYF.

The chain couples TRBV4-3 to TRBJ1-1; a weak D match, TRBD1 (6 bases). The germline V and J ends were trimmed by 6 bases and 1 base, with 18 bases remaining between them. CDR3 size: 16 residues. Germline V gene lookup returns CDR1 LGHNA and CDR2 YSLEER. The CDR3 coding sequence is TGCGCCAGCAGTAATCGGAAAGGGGGGGCGAACACTGAAGCTTTCTTT. Translating gives CASSNRKGGANTEAFF.